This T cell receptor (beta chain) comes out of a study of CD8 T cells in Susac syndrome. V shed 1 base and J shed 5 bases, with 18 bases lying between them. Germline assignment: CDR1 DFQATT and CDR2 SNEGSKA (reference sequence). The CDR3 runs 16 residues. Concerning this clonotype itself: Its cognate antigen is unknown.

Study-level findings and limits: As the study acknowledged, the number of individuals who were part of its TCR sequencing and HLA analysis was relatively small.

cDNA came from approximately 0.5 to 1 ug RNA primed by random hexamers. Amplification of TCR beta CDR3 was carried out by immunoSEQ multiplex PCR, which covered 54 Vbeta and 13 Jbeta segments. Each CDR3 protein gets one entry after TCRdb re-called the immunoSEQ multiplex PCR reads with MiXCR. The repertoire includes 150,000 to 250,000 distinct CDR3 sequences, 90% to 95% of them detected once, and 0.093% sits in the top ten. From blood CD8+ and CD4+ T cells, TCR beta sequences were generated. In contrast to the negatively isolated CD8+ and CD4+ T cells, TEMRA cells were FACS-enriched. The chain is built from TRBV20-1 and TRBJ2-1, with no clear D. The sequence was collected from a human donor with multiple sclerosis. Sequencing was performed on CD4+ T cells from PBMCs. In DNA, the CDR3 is TGCAGTGCTAGAGTAATTTCCTCGAGCTGGGACAATGAGCAGTTCTTC. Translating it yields CSARVISSSWDNEQFF.